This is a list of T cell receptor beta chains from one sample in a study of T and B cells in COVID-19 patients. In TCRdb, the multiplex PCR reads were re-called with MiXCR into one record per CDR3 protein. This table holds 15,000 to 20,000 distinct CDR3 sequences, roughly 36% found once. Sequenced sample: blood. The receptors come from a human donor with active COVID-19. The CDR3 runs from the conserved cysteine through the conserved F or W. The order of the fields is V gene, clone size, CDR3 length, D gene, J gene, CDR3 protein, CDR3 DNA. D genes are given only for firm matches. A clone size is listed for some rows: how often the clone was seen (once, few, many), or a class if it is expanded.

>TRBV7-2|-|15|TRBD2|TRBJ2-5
CASSLLAGGEETQYF
TGTGCCAGCAGTTTACTAGCGGGGGGGGAAGAGACCCAGTACTTC
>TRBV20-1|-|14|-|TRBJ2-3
CSAVRDGSTDTQYF
TGCAGTGCTGTCCGGGACGGAAGCACAGATACGCAGTATTTT
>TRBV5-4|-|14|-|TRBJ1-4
CASSLGATNEKLFF
TGTGCCAGCAGCCTCGGTGCAACTAATGAAAAACTGTTTTTT
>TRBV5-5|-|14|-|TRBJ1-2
CASRTELSGRGYTF
TGTGCCAGCAGAACTGAGCTCTCGGGACGGGGCTACACCTTC
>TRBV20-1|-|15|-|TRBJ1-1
CSAIRGTSKNTEAFF
TGCAGTGCTATAAGGGGGACCAGTAAGAACACTGAAGCTTTCTTT
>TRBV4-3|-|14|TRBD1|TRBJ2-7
CASSLRTGDYEQYF
TGCGCCAGCAGCCTCCGAACAGGGGACTACGAGCAGTACTTC
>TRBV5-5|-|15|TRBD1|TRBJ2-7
CASSLTGQGLYGQYF
TGCGCCAGCAGCTTGACCGGACAGGGCCTATACGGGCAGTACTTC
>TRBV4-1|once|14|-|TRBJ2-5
CASSQRTEDQAQYF
TGCGCCAGCAGCCAGAGGACAGAGGACCAGGCCCAGTACTTC
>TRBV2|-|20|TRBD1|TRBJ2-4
CASSEIPVDRERRKGNIQYF
TGTGCCAGCAGTGAAATTCCCGTCGACAGGGAACGACGGAAGGGAAACATTCAGTACTTC
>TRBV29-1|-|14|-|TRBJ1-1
CSVRPRNAGTEAFF
TGCAGCGTACGACCCAGGAACGCGGGCACTGAAGCTTTCTTT
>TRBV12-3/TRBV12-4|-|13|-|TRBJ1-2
CASRIVGLDGYTF
TGTGCCAGCAGGATCGTGGGGCTCGATGGCTACACCTTC
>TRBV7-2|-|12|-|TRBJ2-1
CASSYRANEQFF
TGTGCCAGCAGCTACAGGGCCAATGAGCAGTTCTTC
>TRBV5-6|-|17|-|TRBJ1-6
CASSLRQGSSYNSPLHF
TGTGCCAGCAGCCTCCGGCAGGGGAGCTCCTATAATTCACCCCTCCACTTT
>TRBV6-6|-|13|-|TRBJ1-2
CASTPSSGHGYTF
TGTGCCAGCACCCCCTCCAGCGGGCATGGCTACACCTTC
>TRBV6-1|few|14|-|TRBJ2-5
CASSGGDSIETQYF
TGTGCCAGCAGTGGGGGGGACAGTATAGAGACCCAGTACTTC
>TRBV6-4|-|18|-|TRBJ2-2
CASSLGGTFWTNTGGLFF
TGTGCCAGCAGTTTAGGCGGAACCTTTTGGACGAACACCGGGGGGCTGTTTTTT
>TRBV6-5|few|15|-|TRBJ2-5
CASSSAGTTQETQYF
TGTGCCAGCAGTTCAGCCGGGACCACGCAAGAGACCCAGTACTTC
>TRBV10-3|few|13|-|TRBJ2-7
CAITKSDTYEQYF
TGTGCCATCACCAAATCTGATACCTACGAGCAGTACTTC
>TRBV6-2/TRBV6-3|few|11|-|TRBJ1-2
CASSYLVSYTF
TGTGCCAGCAGTTACCTGGTTAGCTACACCTTC
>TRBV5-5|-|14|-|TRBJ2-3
CASSLWGAGDTQYF
TGTGCCAGCAGCTTGTGGGGGGCCGGGGATACGCAGTATTTT
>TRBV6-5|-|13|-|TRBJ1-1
CASSYSENTEAFF
TGTGCCAGCAGTTACTCTGAGAACACTGAAGCTTTCTTT
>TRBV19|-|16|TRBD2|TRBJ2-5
CASSDPRLAGHGTQYF
TGTGCCAGTAGTGATCCCAGACTAGCGGGTCATGGGACCCAGTACTTC